This record concerns one TCR beta chain sequence. Its antigen is still unknown. As originally analysed: 96,000 or so TCRs per sample was the median, with a range of about 20,000 to 690,600. TCRdb called the RACE reads again in MiXCR, with one record for every CDR3 protein. TCRdb, not the authors, supplied the V and J calls. Of under 200,000 distinct CDR3 sequences listed, approximately 31% are singletons. The source of the sample is a study of human T cells and chemical hapten exposure. Whole-study findings and limits: With DPC sensitization, TCRs exceeding 1 in 1000 frequency showed no change.

Time point meaning: pre-sensitization, week 0. This sample's treatment: therapeutic diphenylcyclopropenone sensitization with weekly scalp DPC. Per the germline V gene, CDR1 is KGHSH and CDR2 is LQKENI. The V end was cut by 2 bases, the J end by 2 bases, with 7 bases between. The CDR3 totals 15 residues. The source material was whole blood, sampled in connection with sensitization to the hapten diphenylcyclopropenone (DPC). This sequence joins TRBV18 and TRBJ1-6; D unclear. The sequence was obtained from a woman aged 25-40 years with alopecia areata. Some clones in this sample may be carry-over from other donors' samples. The DNA of the CDR3 is TGTGCCAGCTCACCAAAAGGAGCCTATAATTCACCCCTCCACTTT. It translates to CASSPKGAYNSPLHF.